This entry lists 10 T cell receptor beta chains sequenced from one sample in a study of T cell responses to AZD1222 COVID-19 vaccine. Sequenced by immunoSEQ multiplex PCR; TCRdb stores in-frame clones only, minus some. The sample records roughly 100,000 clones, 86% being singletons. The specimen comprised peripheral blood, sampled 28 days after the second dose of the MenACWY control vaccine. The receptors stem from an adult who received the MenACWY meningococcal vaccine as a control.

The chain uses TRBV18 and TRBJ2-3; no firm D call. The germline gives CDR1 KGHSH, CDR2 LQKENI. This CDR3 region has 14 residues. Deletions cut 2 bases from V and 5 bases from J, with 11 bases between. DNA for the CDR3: TGTGCCAGCTCACCAACACTTTATGGAGATACGCAGTATTTT. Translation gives CASSPTLYGDTQYF.

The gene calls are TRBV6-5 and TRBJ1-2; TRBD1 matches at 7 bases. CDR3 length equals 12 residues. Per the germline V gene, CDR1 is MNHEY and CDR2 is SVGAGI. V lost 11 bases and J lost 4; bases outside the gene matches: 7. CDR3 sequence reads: CAGEEGAYGYTF. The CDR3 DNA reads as TGTGCCGGCGAAGAGGGGGCCTATGGCTACACCTTC.

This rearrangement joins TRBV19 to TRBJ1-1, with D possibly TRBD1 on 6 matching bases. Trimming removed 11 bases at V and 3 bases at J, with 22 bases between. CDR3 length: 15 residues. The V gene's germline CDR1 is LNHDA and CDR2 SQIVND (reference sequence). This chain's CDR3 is CASRRNRARDTEAFF. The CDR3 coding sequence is TGTGCCTCCCGAAGAAACAGGGCCCGGGACACTGAAGCTTTCTTT.

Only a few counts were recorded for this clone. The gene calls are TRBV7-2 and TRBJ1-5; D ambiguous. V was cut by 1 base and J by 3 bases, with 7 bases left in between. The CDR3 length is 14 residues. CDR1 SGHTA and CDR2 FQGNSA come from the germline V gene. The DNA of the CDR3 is TGTGCCAGCAGCTTAGGTCCTAACAATCAGCCCCAGCATTTT. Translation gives CASSLGPNNQPQHF. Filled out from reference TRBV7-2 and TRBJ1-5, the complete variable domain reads GAGVSQSPSNKVTEKGKDVELRCDPISGHTALYWYRQSLGQGLEFLIYFQGNSAPDKSGLPSDRFSAERTGGSVSTLTIQRTQQEDSAVYLCASSLGPNNQPQHFGDGTRLSIL.

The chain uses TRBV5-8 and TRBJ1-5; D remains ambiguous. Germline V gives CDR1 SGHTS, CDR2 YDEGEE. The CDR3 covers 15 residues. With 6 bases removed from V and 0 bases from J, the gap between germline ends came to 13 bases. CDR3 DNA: TGTGCCAGCATCCCGCGAAGGTATAGCAATCAGCCCCAGCATTTT. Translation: CASIPRRYSNQPQHF.

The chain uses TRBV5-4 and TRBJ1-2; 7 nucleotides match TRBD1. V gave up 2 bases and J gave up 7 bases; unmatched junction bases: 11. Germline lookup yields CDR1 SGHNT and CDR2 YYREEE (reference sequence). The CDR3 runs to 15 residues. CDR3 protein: CASSFLGGGTVGYTF. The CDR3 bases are TGTGCCAGCAGCTTTTTAGGGGGCGGGACAGTTGGCTACACCTTC.

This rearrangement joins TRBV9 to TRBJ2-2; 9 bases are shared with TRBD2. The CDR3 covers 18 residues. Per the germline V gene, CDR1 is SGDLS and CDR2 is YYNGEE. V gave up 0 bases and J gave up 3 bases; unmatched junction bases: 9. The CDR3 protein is CASSVGLTRGGYTGELFF. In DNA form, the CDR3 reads TGTGCCAGCAGCGTAGGATTGACGCGGGGGGGCTACACCGGGGAGCTGTTTTTT.

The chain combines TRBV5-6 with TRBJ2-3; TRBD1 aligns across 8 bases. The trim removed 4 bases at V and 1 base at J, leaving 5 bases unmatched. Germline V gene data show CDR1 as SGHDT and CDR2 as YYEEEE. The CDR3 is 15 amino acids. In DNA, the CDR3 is TGTGCCAGCAGCATCGGACAGGGCGGCACAGATACGCAGTATTTT. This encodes CASSIGQGGTDTQYF.

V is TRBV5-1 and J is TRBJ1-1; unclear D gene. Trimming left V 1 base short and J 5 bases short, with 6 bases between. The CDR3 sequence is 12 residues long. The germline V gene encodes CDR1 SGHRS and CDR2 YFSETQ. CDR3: CASSLLDTEAFF. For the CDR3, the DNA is TGCGCCAGCAGCTTGTTGGATACTGAAGCTTTCTTT.

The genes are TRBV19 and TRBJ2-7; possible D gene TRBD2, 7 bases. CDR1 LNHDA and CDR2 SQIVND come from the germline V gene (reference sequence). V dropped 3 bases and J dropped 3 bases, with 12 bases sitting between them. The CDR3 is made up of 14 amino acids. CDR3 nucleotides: TGTGCCAGTAGTATCCGCGGGGGCCACTACGAGCAGTACTTC. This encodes CASSIRGGHYEQYF.